This T cell receptor (beta chain) was retrieved from a study of regulatory T cells in long-lasting Graves disease. Overall study results and limits: In persistent patients, shared public clonotypes (over 2,500) outnumbered those in new patients (about 890).

Described time point: persistent/refractory GD, antithyroid drugs over 5 years with positive TRAb. Extracted PBMC RNA gave rise to the TCR library. Arm-PCR of CDR3 regions with iRepertoire HTBI primers generated TCR beta libraries. TCRdb analysed the multiplex PCR reads with MiXCR anew, one entry per CDR3 protein. Found here are 700,000 or so distinct CDR3 sequences, 25% to 30% of them singletons; the top ten hold roughly 41%. Germline V CDR1 and CDR2: SGHNT, YENEEA. CDR3 size: 16 residues. J gave up 7 bases and V 5 bases, and 7 bases lay outside the gene matches. This clonotype appeared many times. As yet, its antigen is unknown.

The chain is built from TRBV11-3 and TRBJ2-2; TRBD2 aligns across 13 bases. The material was peripheral blood mononuclear cells (PBMCs), obtained when the disease was refractory, from a patient treated with antithyroid drugs. This TCR came from a female donor with Graves disease. The CDR3 region is CASSPRLAGGIGELFF. CDR3 DNA: TGTGCCAGCAGCCCCCGACTAGCGGGAGGCATCGGGGAGCTGTTTTTT.